The 18 T cell receptor beta chains given below trace back to one sample, sequenced in a study of T cell responses to AZD1222 COVID-19 vaccine. Clones were sequenced by immunoSEQ multiplex PCR, and TCRdb holds only the in-frame ones, with some missing. The data contain about 83,000 clones, more than 80% of them singletons. The source was peripheral blood, collected on day 0 of AZD1222 vaccination. The receptors stem from an adult in good health.

The rearrangement joins TRBV18 to TRBJ1-5; perhaps TRBD1 as D (5 bases). The CDR3 is 16 residues long. Trimming stripped 2 bases from V and 0 bases from J, with 11 bases between. Germline V gene sequence: CDR1 KGHSH, CDR2 LQKENI. In DNA, the CDR3 is TGTGCCAGCTCACCAGTCGCGGGGGATAGCAATCAGCCCCAGCATTTT. This encodes CASSPVAGDSNQPQHF. Full variable domain (missing parts from reference TRBV18 and TRBJ1-5): NAGVMQNPRHLVRRRGQEARLRCSPMKGHSHVYWYRQLPEEGLKFMVYLQKENIIDESGMPKERFSAEFPKEGPSILRIQQVVRGDSAAYFCASSPVAGDSNQPQHFGDGTRLSIL.

The chain is built from TRBV15 and TRBJ1-5; perhaps TRBD1 as D (5 bases). Germline loops: CDR1 LNHNV, CDR2 YYDKDF (reference sequence). V shed 8 bases and J shed 2 bases, with 13 bases lying between them. This CDR3 is 14 amino acids long. DNA for the CDR3: TGTGCCACCGCCCGACAGTCTGGCAATCAGCCCCAGCATTTT. Translation gives CATARQSGNQPQHF.

This clone was observed a single time. J is TRBJ1-4 and V is TRBV12-2. TRBV12-2 corresponds to a pseudogene. The CDR3 loop spans 15 amino acids. This CDR3 is CASRLTVGTNEKLFF. The CDR3, as DNA: TGTGCAAGTCGTCTTACCGTTGGGACTAATGAAAAACTGTTTTTT.

The V call is TRBV19, the J call TRBJ1-5; a weak D match, TRBD1 (5 bases). Germline CDR1 and CDR2: LNHDA and SQIVND (reference sequence). The CDR3 covers 15 residues. Trimming cost V 3 bases and J 2 bases, with 11 bases left between them. The CDR3 spells CASSIRGSGNQPQHF. The DNA for the CDR3 is TGTGCCAGTAGTATTCGGGGGAGTGGCAATCAGCCCCAGCATTTT. Variable domain in full (rest from reference TRBV19 and TRBJ1-5): DGGITQSPKYLFRKEGQNVTLSCEQNLNHDAMYWYRQDPGQGLRLIYYSQIVNDFQKGDIAEGYSVSREKKESFPLTVTSAQKNPTAFYLCASSIRGSGNQPQHFGDGTRLSIL.

The rearrangement uses TRBV4-2 and TRBJ1-6; the D gene is possibly TRBD1 (5 bases). V was shortened by 0 bases and J by 3 bases, with 15 bases between the two germline ends. The CDR3 consists of 18 residues. CDR1 and CDR2 from the germline V gene are LGHNA and YNFKEQ. The CDR3 is CASSQDPQGEDYNSPLHF. DNA of the CDR3: TGTGCCAGCAGCCAAGATCCCCAGGGAGAAGACTATAATTCACCCCTCCACTTT.

V and J are TRBV27 and TRBJ2-3; 12 bases line up with TRBD2. J lost 6 bases, V lost 4 bases, and 8 bases had no gene match. The CDR3 covers 16 residues. CDR1 MNHEY and CDR2 SMNVEV come from the germline V gene (reference sequence). The CDR3 DNA is TGTGCCAGCAGTTCCCGTACTAGCGGGAGGATGGATACGCAGTATTTT. Protein sequence: CASSSRTSGRMDTQYF.

This clone was seen only once. The gene calls are TRBV27 and TRBJ1-1; TRBD1 aligns across 7 bases. There are 20 residues in the CDR3. CDR1 and CDR2 from the germline V gene are MNHEY and SMNVEV (reference sequence). V lost 1 base, J lost 1 base, and 18 bases stayed unmatched. As DNA, the CDR3 is TGTGCCAGCAGTTTATTTGGGGCCGCGGTTTTAGGGGGCAGGAACACTGAAGCTTTCTTT. Translated, it gives CASSLFGAAVLGGRNTEAFF.

The J gene is TRBJ2-7, the V gene TRBV6-5, with 7 bases matching TRBD2. The CDR3 covers 15 residues. V shed 6 bases and J 0 bases; nucleotides not matched to a gene: 8. Germline CDR1 reads MNHEY; CDR2 reads SVGAGI. CDR3 protein: CASSGRSDSSYEQYF. CDR3 nucleotide sequence: TGTGCCAGCAGCGGGAGGTCGGACTCCTCCTACGAGCAGTACTTC.

The chain is built from TRBV4-1 and TRBJ1-1, with 8 bases lining up with TRBD1. CDR3 size: 14 residues. Germline-derived CDR1 and CDR2 are MGHRA and YSYEKL. The V gene end was trimmed by 4 bases and the J gene end by 3 bases; junction bases not matched to a gene: 4. This CDR3 is CASSPGQGYTEAFF. In DNA form, the CDR3 reads TGCGCCAGCAGCCCAGGACAGGGCTACACTGAAGCTTTCTTT.

The chain employs TRBV2 and TRBJ2-6; 11 nucleotides line up with TRBD1. This CDR3 has 18 amino acids. V lost 0 bases and J lost 0; bases outside the gene matches: 1. From germline, CDR1 is SNHLY and CDR2 FYNNEI. The CDR3 is CASSEAGTGGSGANVLTF. In DNA form, the CDR3 reads TGTGCCAGCAGTGAAGCGGGGACAGGGGGCTCTGGGGCCAACGTCCTGACTTTC.

The chain joins TRBV2 to TRBJ1-1; no definite D call. This CDR3 region has 13 residues. Per the germline V gene, CDR1 is SNHLY and CDR2 is FYNNEI. Trimming took off 5 bases at V and 4 bases at J, with 11 bases between the two ends. The CDR3 bases are TGTGCCAGCAGTCCTTCTAGTTCCACTGAAGCTTTCTTT. This encodes CASSPSSSTEAFF.

The chain employs TRBV5-1 and TRBJ2-7, with D unclear. The V and J ends lost 0 bases and 5 bases respectively, with 18 bases between them. Germline V gene lookup returns CDR1 SGHRS and CDR2 YFSETQ. This CDR3 spans 16 amino acids. CDR3 sequence: CASSLAGLQLRDEQYF. Here the CDR3 DNA reads TGCGCCAGCAGCTTGGCGGGTTTACAGTTAAGGGACGAGCAGTACTTC.

The chain uses TRBV15 and TRBJ1-1; D is undetermined. The length of the CDR3 is 14 residues. Between the trimmed V and J ends, which lost 0 bases and 3 bases, there was a span of 8 bases. Per the germline V gene, CDR1 is LNHNV and CDR2 is YYDKDF (reference sequence). The CDR3 loop reads CATSREPTDTEAFF. In DNA form, the CDR3 reads TGTGCCACCAGCAGAGAGCCTACGGACACTGAAGCTTTCTTT.

The chain recombines TRBV10-3 with TRBJ1-2, with D possibly matching TRBD1 (6 bases). The CDR3 covers 15 residues. From germline, CDR1 is ENHRY and CDR2 SYGVKD. Trimming shortened V by 2 bases and J by 4 bases, and 14 bases separated the two germline ends. CDR3 residues: CAISELGAEGYGYTF. For the CDR3, the DNA is TGTGCCATCAGTGAGCTGGGGGCGGAGGGCTATGGCTACACCTTC.

This chain connects TRBV9 to TRBJ2-7; TRBD1 aligns across 7 bases. This CDR3 comprises 16 residues. The germline gives CDR1 SGDLS, CDR2 YYNGEE. V was clipped by 2 bases and J by 0 bases; unmatched bases: 8. In DNA, the CDR3 is TGTGCCAGCAGCGTCAACGAACAGGGGATCTCCTACGAGCAGTACTTC. Its translation: CASSVNEQGISYEQYF.

The V call is TRBV4-3, the J call TRBJ2-7; TRBD2 might be the D (5 bases). This CDR3 region has 14 residues. The germline V gene encodes CDR1 LGHNA and CDR2 YSLEER. The V end lost 4 bases, the J end lost 2 bases, and 12 bases lay between the germline ends. The CDR3 nucleotides are TGCGCCAGCAGCCCCCGGACGGGAACCTACGAGCAGTACTTC. Protein: CASSPRTGTYEQYF.

The chain joins TRBV28 to TRBJ1-1; D is undetermined. Germline CDR1 and CDR2: MDHEN and SYDVKM. The CDR3 covers 13 residues. Trimming took 2 bases from V and 1 from J, leaving 5 bases between them. The CDR3 DNA reads TGTGCCAGCAGTTTAACCAGGAACACTGAAGCTTTCTTT. Translating gives CASSLTRNTEAFF.

The rearrangement links TRBV27 to TRBJ1-2; D remains unclear. The ends were cut back, 4 bases at V and 6 bases at J, with 15 bases in the middle. CDR1 is MNHEY, CDR2 SMNVEV, per germline (reference sequence). The CDR3 contains 14 residues. Here the CDR3 reads CASSSYGGLDGYTF. CDR3 bases: TGTGCCAGCAGTTCCTATGGCGGGCTAGATGGCTACACCTTC.